The 20 T cell receptor beta chains in this list originate from one sample, sequenced in a study of T cells in Graves' hyperthyroidism and ophthalmopathy. Researchers took RNA transcripts and amplified the TCR beta CDR3 regions from them. Using the HTBI primer set, a first-round RT-PCR was run on the TCR CDR3. TCRdb reprocessed the multiplex PCR reads with MiXCR, giving one entry per CDR3 protein. Of about 400,000 distinct CDR3 sequences in the sample, less than 15% are singletons; the top ten hold 9% to 9.5%. Sequencing input: blood. All receptors come from a woman between 18 and 29 years old with Graves' hyperthyroidism.

J is TRBJ1-4 and V is TRBV6-1; D gene unclear. The germline V and J ends were trimmed by 5 bases and 0 bases, with 10 bases remaining between them. The CDR3 contains 15 residues. In germline, CDR1 is MNHNS, CDR2 SASEGT. The CDR3 here is CASSYDPSTNEKLFF. DNA for the CDR3: TGTGCCAGCAGTTATGACCCCTCAACTAATGAAAAACTGTTTTTT.

This clonotype came up many times. The chain combines TRBV4-1 with TRBJ1-1; tentatively, D is TRBD1 (6 bases). Germline V lookup: CDR1 MGHRA, CDR2 YSYEKL. The CDR3 has 15 residues. The V and J ends lost 4 bases and 4 bases respectively, with 16 bases between them. The CDR3 here is CASSPQPPGATEAFF. CDR3 DNA: TGCGCCAGCAGCCCCCAACCCCCAGGGGCCACTGAAGCTTTCTTT.

This clonotype was observed at least ten times. The chain joins TRBV19 to TRBJ2-7; maybe TRBD2 (5 bases). Trimming shortened V by 5 bases and J by 4 bases, and 12 bases separated the two germline ends. Germline V CDR1 and CDR2: LNHDA, SQIVND (reference sequence). The CDR3 is 13 residues long. This chain's CDR3 is CASSFGLLYEQYF. The CDR3 DNA is TGTGCCAGTAGTTTCGGACTGTTGTACGAGCAGTACTTC.

This clonotype has a count of ten or more. The chain joins TRBV6-2 or TRBV6-3 to TRBJ2-7; 9 nucleotides agree with TRBD2. This CDR3 has 16 residues. The germline gives CDR1 MNHEY, CDR2 SVGEGT. Trimming removed 6 bases from V and 0 bases from J; junction bases left unmatched: 9. For the CDR3, the DNA is TGTGCCAGCAGGCCACCCCGAGCGGGAGGCTCCTACGAGCAGTACTTC. Translated, it gives CASRPPRAGGSYEQYF.

This clonotype was detected a few times. J is TRBJ2-5 and V is TRBV28, with D possibly being TRBD1 (5 bases). Germline V gives CDR1 MDHEN, CDR2 SYDVKM. V shed 6 bases and J shed 1 base, with 9 bases lying between them. The CDR3 contains 13 residues. CDR3 sequence: CASRFTGQETQYF. CDR3 coding DNA: TGTGCCAGCAGGTTCACAGGCCAAGAGACCCAGTACTTC.

This clonotype was seen more than once but under ten times. This chain links TRBV24-1 with TRBJ2-1; D unresolved. V was shortened by 1 base and J by 2 bases, with 8 bases between the two germline ends. Germline V gene sequence: CDR1 KGHDR, CDR2 SFDVKD. This CDR3 region has 15 residues. The CDR3 DNA follows: TGTGCCACCAGTGATTTATCTAGACCCTACAATGAGCAGTTCTTC. The encoded protein is CATSDLSRPYNEQFF.

Ten or more counts support this clonotype. This chain joins TRBV6-1 and TRBJ1-1; 7 positions agree with TRBD1. J gave up 6 bases and V 4 bases, and 8 bases lay outside the gene matches. This CDR3 has 14 residues. Germline CDR1 reads MNHNS; CDR2 reads SASEGT. The CDR3 bases are TGTGCCAGCAGTGGGGGGGACAGAATCGCTGAAGCTTTCTTT. Translated: CASSGGDRIAEAFF.

This clonotype was detected many times. This chain joins TRBV20-1 and TRBJ2-2, with 12 bases fitting TRBD1. The CDR3 loop spans 18 amino acids. Germline V gene lookup returns CDR1 DFQATT and CDR2 SNEGSKA (reference sequence). After removal of 1 base from V and 5 bases from J, the junction contained 11 bases not matched to a gene. This CDR3 is CSARVTPGQGAKTGELFF. The CDR3 DNA sequence: TGCAGTGCTAGAGTCACTCCGGGACAGGGGGCCAAAACCGGGGAGCTGTTTTTT.

There are many counts of this clonotype. The chain has TRBV7-8 and TRBJ2-3; tentative D call: TRBD2 (5 bases). CDR1 and CDR2 (germline): SGHVS, FQNEAQ. Trimming shortened V by 5 bases and J by 3 bases, and 21 bases separated the two germline ends. CDR3 size: 17 residues. Here the CDR3 DNA reads TGTGCCAGCAGCCCCAGTGGTCCTCGGAGGCCAACAGATACGCAGTATTTT. Translating gives CASSPSGPRRPTDTQYF.

This clonotype was observed many times. The V and J genes are TRBV6-1 and TRBJ2-2, with 10 bases that match TRBD2. J was trimmed by 7 bases and V by 6 bases; bases with no gene match: 8. This CDR3 region has 15 residues. Per the germline V gene, CDR1 is MNHNS and CDR2 is SASEGT. Here the CDR3 DNA reads TGTGCCAGCAGAACTAGCGGGGACAGTGGCGGGGAGCTGTTTTTT. This sequence encodes CASRTSGDSGGELFF.

This clonotype was seen a few times. The chain has TRBV15 and TRBJ1-3, with D possibly matching TRBD1 (6 bases). CDR3 length: 15 residues. Germline V gives CDR1 LNHNV, CDR2 YYDKDF (reference sequence). The germline V and J ends were trimmed by 1 base and 2 bases, with 9 bases remaining between them. The CDR3 DNA reads as TGTGCCACCAGCAGAGGCCGGGACACTGGAAACACCATATATTTT. This encodes CATSRGRDTGNTIYF.

This clonotype showed up many times. V gene TRBV18 combines with J gene TRBJ2-7; possibly TRBD2 for D (5 bases). The V gene lost 3 bases and the J gene lost 3 bases, with 9 bases spanning the gap. This CDR3 has 13 residues. CDR1 is KGHSH and CDR2 is LQKENI in the germline V gene. The CDR3 region has the DNA TGTGCCAGCTCACCGGGGAGCGTCTACGAGCAGTACTTC. As protein: CASSPGSVYEQYF. The full variable domain, with the rest looked up from reference TRBV18 and TRBJ2-7, is NAGVMQNPRHLVRRRGQEARLRCSPMKGHSHVYWYRQLPEEGLKFMVYLQKENIIDESGMPKERFSAEFPKEGPSILRIQQVVRGDSAAYFCASSPGSVYEQYFGPGTRLTVT.

This chain uses TRBV19 with TRBJ2-3; 9 bases map to TRBD2. The J segment lost 2 bases and the V segment lost 5 bases, leaving 11 bases of the junction unmatched. CDR3 length equals 17 residues. Germline V CDR1 and CDR2: LNHDA, SQIVND (reference sequence). The CDR3 DNA reads TGTGCCAGTAGTCGAGATAGGACTAGCGCGGACACAGATACGCAGTATTTT. Translating gives CASSRDRTSADTDTQYF.

This clonotype came up many times. V and J are TRBV6-2 or TRBV6-3 and TRBJ2-2, with D possibly matching TRBD2 (5 bases). This CDR3 spans 14 amino acids. Per the germline V gene, CDR1 is MNHEY and CDR2 is SVGEGT. Trimming removed 6 bases at V and 7 bases at J, with 15 bases between. In DNA form, the CDR3 reads TGTGCCAGCAGCTTCAGGACTTGGAGCGGGGAGCTGTTTTTT. The encoded protein is CASSFRTWSGELFF.

In its sample, this clonotype was seen a few times. The V call is TRBV19, the J call TRBJ1-1, with D hard to call. The CDR3 contains 15 residues. Trimming took off 6 bases at V and 0 bases at J, with 14 bases between the two ends. Per germline, CDR1 LNHDA and CDR2 SQIVND (reference sequence). The CDR3 loop is CASSNLRAMNTEAFF. DNA of the CDR3: TGTGCCAGTAGCAACTTAAGGGCCATGAACACTGAAGCTTTCTTT.

The sample holds many counts of this clonotype. This chain connects TRBV11-2 to TRBJ2-1; D not certain. Germline V lookup: CDR1 SGHAT, CDR2 FQNNGV. The CDR3 spans 13 residues. The V gene lost 2 bases and the J gene lost 6 bases, with 8 bases spanning the gap. Written as DNA, the CDR3 is TGTGCCAGCAGCTTACCTGGCGTCAATGAGCAGTTCTTC. As protein: CASSLPGVNEQFF.

This clonotype was seen repeatedly, ten times or more. In DNA, the CDR3 is TGTGCCAGCAGTTGGGGGGGGGGGCACTACGAGCAGTACTTC. Protein product: CASSWGGGHYEQYF. The rearrangement uses TRBV12-3 or TRBV12-4 and TRBJ2-7; the D gene is possibly TRBD2 (7 bases). The CDR3 covers 14 residues. V was trimmed by 4 bases and J by 3 bases, leaving 13 bases between them.

At least ten counts were recorded for this clonotype. J is TRBJ2-7 and V is TRBV6-2 or TRBV6-3, with D perhaps TRBD1 (5 bases). Germline assignment: CDR1 MNHEY and CDR2 SVGEGT. Trimming took off 2 bases at V and 3 bases at J, with 11 bases between the two ends. The CDR3 covers 14 residues. The CDR3 protein is CASSYEAGNYEQYF. CDR3 in DNA: TGTGCCAGCAGTTACGAGGCAGGGAACTACGAGCAGTACTTC.

In its sample, this clonotype was seen a few times. The chain links TRBV7-9 to TRBJ2-2; D is perhaps TRBD1 (5 bases). Germline V gene lookup returns CDR1 SEHNR and CDR2 FQNEAQ (reference sequence). CDR3 length: 15 amino acids. Trimming shortened V by 3 bases and J by 3 bases, and 11 bases separated the two germline ends. The CDR3 loop is CASSFSPGHTGELFF. CDR3 DNA sequence: TGTGCCAGCAGCTTTTCCCCAGGGCACACCGGGGAGCTGTTTTTT.

This clonotype was picked up a small number of times. The J gene is TRBJ2-1, the V gene TRBV7-3; D is perhaps TRBD2 (6 bases). This CDR3 comprises 15 residues. The V and J ends lost 6 bases and 6 bases respectively, with 18 bases between them. The germline V gene encodes CDR1 SGHTA and CDR2 FQGTGA. The CDR3 region has the DNA TGTGCCAGCAGATTCCCGGGACTCAGAGGCAATGAGCAGTTCTTC. Protein sequence: CASRFPGLRGNEQFF.